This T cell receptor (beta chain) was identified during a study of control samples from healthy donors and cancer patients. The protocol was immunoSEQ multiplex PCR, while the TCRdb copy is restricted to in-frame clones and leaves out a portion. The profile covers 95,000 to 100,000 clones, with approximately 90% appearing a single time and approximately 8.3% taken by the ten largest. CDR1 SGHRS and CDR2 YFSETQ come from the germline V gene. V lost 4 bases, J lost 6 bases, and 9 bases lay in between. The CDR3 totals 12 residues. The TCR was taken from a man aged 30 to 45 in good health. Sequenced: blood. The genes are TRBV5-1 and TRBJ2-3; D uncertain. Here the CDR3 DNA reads TGCGCCAGCAGCCTGGGTTGGGATACGCAGTATTTT. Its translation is CASSLGWDTQYF.